The T cell receptor (beta chain) described here comes from a study of T cell repertoires in ileal Crohn's disease. Germline CDR1 and CDR2: MNHEY and SVGAGI. With 5 bases removed from V and 1 base from J, the gap between germline ends came to 3 bases. The CDR3 is made up of 11 amino acids. TCRdb keeps only in-frame clones here, not all; method: immunoSEQ multiplex PCR. The sample lists roughly 4,000 clones; roughly 78% were seen once. Sample time point: neoterminal ileum biopsy at postoperative endoscopy, about 6 months after surgery. The V and J genes are TRBV6-5 and TRBJ2-7; no reliable D call. This receptor was taken from an adult with Crohn's disease. What was sequenced was ileal tissue. This chain's CDR3 is CASSPSYEQYF. Written as DNA, the CDR3 is TGTGCCAGCAGTCCATCCTACGAGCAGTACTTC.